This is a list of T cell receptor beta chains from one sample in a study of cytomegalovirus exposure and HLA in healthy donors. Libraries were prepared by immunoSEQ multiplex PCR; TCRdb keeps only in-frame clonotypes and omits some of them. The record lists 130,000 to 150,000 clones, of which the ten most abundant hold 2% to 3%. Input material: PBMCs. Receptor source: a man in his forties in good health and CMV-seronegative. Each CDR3 is given with its conserved first and last residue. The D gene is left open where the match is weak.

CAISGGGRRGYTF	TGTGCCATCTCAGGCGGGGGGCGGCGAGGCTACACCTTC	TRBV10-3	NA	TRBJ1-2
CASSQPVQGPGTEAFF	TGCGCCAGCAGCCAACCTGTGCAGGGGCCGGGGACTGAAGCTTTCTTT	TRBV4-1	NA	TRBJ1-1
CASSYGHGGGADTQYF	TGTGCCAGCAGTTACGGGCATGGCGGGGGGGCAGATACGCAGTATTTT	TRBV6-5	TRBD2	TRBJ2-3
CASSSTSGGALNEQFF	TGTGCCAGCAGCTCGACTAGCGGGGGGGCACTGAATGAGCAGTTCTTC	TRBV5-4	TRBD2	TRBJ2-1
CASSPPGRMRMF	TGTGCCAGCAGTCCCCCAGGAAGGATGCGTATGTTC	TRBV28	NA	TRBJ1-2
CASSFSFGGGAIDTQYF	TGTGCCAGCAGCTTCTCCTTTGGCGGGGGGGCAATAGATACGCAGTATTTT	TRBV7-2	TRBD2	TRBJ2-3
CASSQEASDEQYF	TGCGCCAGCAGCCAAGAGGCCTCAGATGAGCAGTACTTC	TRBV4-3	NA	TRBJ2-7
CASGWMAGGPPEQFF	TGTGCTAGTGGTTGGATGGCGGGGGGCCCCCCAGAGCAGTTCTTC	TRBV12-5	TRBD2	TRBJ2-1
CASSQQGRGETQYF	TGTGCCAGCAGCCAACAGGGGCGCGGAGAGACCCAGTACTTC	TRBV7-3	TRBD1	TRBJ2-5
CATSSGTGGSNQPQHF	TGTGCCACCAGCTCGGGGACAGGTGGAAGCAATCAGCCCCAGCATTTT	TRBV15	TRBD1	TRBJ1-5
CASSSLGAGAPQYF	TGTGCCAGCAGCTCCCTCGGGGCGGGGGCTCCCCAGTACTTC	TRBV7-2	NA	TRBJ2-7
CASSWTGGSNQPQHF	TGTGCCAGCAGCTGGACAGGGGGGAGCAATCAGCCCCAGCATTTT	TRBV7-9	TRBD1	TRBJ1-5
CASSFSGYQETQYF	TGTGCCAGCAGCTTCTCCGGGTACCAAGAGACCCAGTACTTC	TRBV7-9	NA	TRBJ2-5
CASSNRGASGNTIYF	TGTGCCAGCAGTAACAGGGGGGCCTCTGGAAACACCATATATTTT	TRBV6-6	TRBD1	TRBJ1-3
CASSLGRQGFPEAFF	TGTGCCAGCAGCTTGGGGAGACAGGGGTTCCCTGAAGCTTTCTTT	TRBV5-6	TRBD1	TRBJ1-1
CASSQQGGHEQYF	TGTGCCAGCAGCCAACAGGGAGGCCACGAGCAGTACTTC	TRBV14	NA	TRBJ2-7
CASSDLGGGFAGYTF	TGTGCCAGCAGCGACCTGGGGGGAGGGTTCGCTGGCTACACCTTC	TRBV9	NA	TRBJ1-2
CASSPGLAGSYEQYF	TGTGCCAGCAGCCCGGGACTAGCGGGCTCCTACGAGCAGTACTTC	TRBV4-2	TRBD2	TRBJ2-7
CASSPQGLRSNQPQHF	TGTGCCAGCAGCCCCCAGGGGTTGAGGAGCAATCAGCCCCAGCATTTT	TRBV7-2	NA	TRBJ1-5
CARSLEDRCTDTQYF	TGTGCCAGAAGCTTAGAGGACAGGTGCACAGATACGCAGTATTTT	TRBV7-5	NA	TRBJ2-3
CASPRLSYNEQFF	TGTGCCAGCCCCAGACTGTCCTACAATGAGCAGTTCTTC	TRBV7-8	NA	TRBJ2-1
CASSPLQGHGQETQYF	TGTGCCAGTAGTCCCCTACAGGGGCACGGGCAAGAGACCCAGTACTTC	TRBV19	TRBD1	TRBJ2-5
CASSPGGPYEQYF	TGTGCCAGCAGCCCGGGGGGCCCCTACGAGCAGTACTTC	TRBV7-9	NA	TRBJ2-7
CASSDSWVGAQHF	TGTGCCAGCAGCGACAGTTGGGTAGGGGCCCAGCATTTT	TRBV7-2	NA	TRBJ1-5
CASSEPVGTTSEQYF	TGTGCCAGTAGTGAGCCTGTCGGGACAACCTCCGAGCAGTACTTC	TRBV6-1	NA	TRBJ2-7
CASSTGGSYNEQFF	TGTGCCAGTAGTACGGGGGGGTCCTACAATGAGCAGTTCTTC	TRBV19	TRBD2	TRBJ2-1
CASSVNREGGYTF	TGTGCCAGCAGCGTGAACAGGGAGGGTGGCTACACCTTC	TRBV25-1	NA	TRBJ1-2
CASSLRGETQYF	TGTGCCAGCAGCTTAAGGGGAGAGACCCAGTACTTC	TRBV11-2	NA	TRBJ2-5